This TCR beta chain comes out of a study of shared clonotypes between healthy human individuals. Profiled with immunoSEQ multiplex PCR; TCRdb holds only in-frame clones, not every one. The top ten clones hold 0.1% to 0.15% of a sample with more than 2 million clones, roughly 95% of them seen once. Broader study findings: Across four donors, naive CD4 shared about 5%, naive CD8 about 3.2%, memory CD4 roughly 2.5%, memory CD8 around 0.42%.

The CDR3 loop spans 15 amino acids. After removal of 3 bases from V and 3 bases from J, the junction contained 7 bases not matched to a gene. CDR1 and CDR2 from the germline V gene are GTSNPN and SVGIG (reference sequence). This clone has just a few counts. The target antigen is unknown. V and J are TRBV30 and TRBJ1-5; TRBD1 agrees at 8 bases. The material sequenced was naive CD4+ T cells sorted from blood. Subset noted: CD45RA+ positively selected. The origin of this receptor is a man aged 18 to 29 in good health. The CDR3 here is CAWRGSGQANQPQHF. The CDR3 bases are TGTGCCTGGAGGGGATCGGGACAGGCCAATCAGCCCCAGCATTTT.